The next 14 T cell receptor beta chains were all read from a single sample in a study of blood T cells in healthy people across ages. Primers used in a second PCR of about 7 to 11 cycles were a sample-barcoded 5' primer and a J-beta primer mix. TCRdb analysed the 5' RACE reads with MiXCR anew, one entry per CDR3 protein. The table includes hundreds of thousands of distinct CDR3 sequences, about 40% detected once. The sample taken for sequencing was blood. These receptors were obtained from a woman aged 55 to 70 in good health.

Note on this clonotype: One end of the junction varies from germline; a read error may be responsible. This sequence joins TRBV7-9 and TRBJ1-6; 7 bases are shared with TRBD1. The CDR3 runs 13 residues. Germline values: CDR1 SEHNR, CDR2 FQNEAQ (reference sequence). CDR3 DNA: TGTGCCGGCAGCGGACAGGTTAATTCACCCCTCCACTTT. This gives the protein CAGSGQVNSPLHF.

The sample holds many counts of this clonotype. V is TRBV29-1 and J is TRBJ2-3; the D gene is possibly TRBD2 (5 bases). Germline CDR1 reads SQVTM; CDR2 reads ANQGSEA. The CDR3 totals 14 residues. The V gene lost 2 bases and the J gene lost 6 bases, with 15 bases spanning the gap. CDR3 residues: CSVELAPYIDTQYF. CDR3 DNA: TGCAGCGTTGAACTAGCCCCTTATATTGATACGCAGTATTTT.

V and J are TRBV4-2 and TRBJ1-1; no reliable D call. The V end was cut by 0 bases, the J end by 4 bases, with 6 bases between. CDR1 and CDR2 (germline): LGHNA, YNFKEQ. This CDR3 contains 13 residues. CDR3: CASSQDRGTEAFF. DNA for the CDR3: TGTGCCAGCAGCCAAGATCGGGGCACTGAAGCTTTCTTT.

This clonotype came up a few times. The chain joins TRBV20-1 to TRBJ1-2, with D unclear. The CDR3 extends over 11 amino acids. Between the trimmed V and J ends, which lost 5 bases and 6 bases, there was a span of 10 bases. The germline CDR1 and CDR2 sequences are DFQATT and SNEGSKA (reference sequence). The CDR3 coding sequence is TGCAGTGCTCCCTCGACAAATGGCTACACCTTC. Amino acids: CSAPSTNGYTF.

This chain joins TRBV20-1 and TRBJ1-4, with D possibly TRBD1 on 6 matching bases. The CDR3 consists of 15 residues. Germline CDR1 DFQATT, CDR2 SNEGSKA (reference sequence). V lost 2 bases, J lost 5 bases, and 15 bases lay in between. The CDR3 protein is CSARPLGGLNEKLFF. The CDR3 DNA is TGCAGTGCTAGACCCCTCGGGGGGCTAAATGAAAAACTGTTTTTT.

This sequence joins TRBV20-1 and TRBJ2-7; TRBD1 matches at 7 bases. The CDR3 runs to 16 residues. The trim removed 2 bases at V and 5 bases at J, leaving 15 bases unmatched. Germline V lookup: CDR1 DFQATT, CDR2 SNEGSKA (reference sequence). Here the CDR3 DNA reads TGCAGTGCTAGAACCTACGACAGGGCCCTCATCCACGAGCAGTACTTC. Its translation: CSARTYDRALIHEQYF.

This clonotype showed up just a few times. The rearrangement links TRBV3-1 to TRBJ1-6; 10 bases are shared with TRBD1. V dropped 5 bases and J dropped 6; count of bases not matched to a gene: 4. The CDR3 has 15 amino acids. Germline V gene data show CDR1 as LGHDT and CDR2 as YNNKEL (reference sequence). The CDR3 here is CASSTRTGGNSPLHF. In DNA, the CDR3 is TGTGCCAGCAGCACTCGGACAGGGGGTAATTCACCCCTCCACTTT.

This clonotype was observed a handful of times. The genes are TRBV20-1 and TRBJ2-1; the match to TRBD1 covers 8 bases. The CDR3 length is 16 residues. The germline CDR1 and CDR2 sequences are DFQATT and SNEGSKA (reference sequence). With V trimmed by 6 bases and J by 4 bases, 14 bases remained unmatched. The CDR3 DNA follows: TGCAGTGCCGACGACAGGGGTGATGAATTGTACAATGAGCAGTTCTTC. Encoded protein: CSADDRGDELYNEQFF.

The rearrangement uses TRBV5-1 and TRBJ1-1; 7 bases are a match to TRBD1. V dropped 4 bases and J dropped 3; count of bases not matched to a gene: 9. Germline CDR1 reads SGHRS; CDR2 reads YFSETQ. This CDR3 contains 15 residues. The CDR3 nucleotides read TGCGCCAGCAGCGGCCTCACAGGGGCGGACACTGAAGCTTTCTTT. Residues: CASSGLTGADTEAFF.

The rearrangement links TRBV20-1 to TRBJ2-1; 10 bases are a match to TRBD2. The germline V gene has CDR1 DFQATT and CDR2 SNEGSKA (reference sequence). The CDR3 has 14 residues. V lost 3 bases and J lost 9; bases outside the gene matches: 8. In nucleotides, the CDR3 is TGCAGTGCTAGTAGGCTAGCGGGAGTAGGTGAGCAGTTCTTC. Translation gives CSASRLAGVGEQFF.

This chain uses TRBV9 with TRBJ2-1; D might be TRBD1 (5 bases). CDR1 is SGDLS, CDR2 YYNGEE, per germline. This CDR3 is built from 13 residues. V dropped 1 base and J dropped 9 bases, with 11 bases sitting between them. The CDR3 coding sequence is TGTGCCAGCAGCGTATTAGGCAGGGCTGAGCAGTTCTTC. Encoded protein: CASSVLGRAEQFF. Full variable domain (remainder filled in from reference TRBV9 and TRBJ2-1): DSGVTQTPKHLITATGQRVTLRCSPRSGDLSVYWYQQSLDQGLQFLIQYYNGEERAKGNILERFSAQQFPDLHSELNLSSLELGDSALYFCASSVLGRAEQFFGPGTRLTVL.

The chain uses TRBV5-1 and TRBJ2-3; 12 nucleotides agree with TRBD2. Germline trimming cut 2 bases from V and 7 bases from J; bases unmatched to any gene: 8. Germline lookup yields CDR1 SGHRS and CDR2 YFSETQ. The length of the CDR3 is 16 residues. In nucleotides, the CDR3 is TGCGCCAGCAGCTTCCGACTAGCGGGAGTGGTGTATACGCAGTATTTT. It translates to CASSFRLAGVVYTQYF.

The chain carries TRBV18 and TRBJ2-5, with a possible D match to TRBD2 (6 bases). This CDR3 spans 13 amino acids. The V end lost 2 bases, the J end lost 11 bases, and 15 bases lay between the germline ends. Per the germline V gene, CDR1 is KGHSH and CDR2 is LQKENI. The CDR3 protein is CASSPTWRGEQYF. CDR3 sequence (DNA): TGTGCCAGCTCACCAACGTGGCGGGGTGAGCAGTACTTC.

About this clonotype itself: A junction end diverges from the germline sequence, so it may reflect a read error. V is TRBV28 and J is TRBJ2-1, with a possible D match to TRBD2 (6 bases). Looked up from germline, CDR1 is MDHEN and CDR2 is SYDVKM. The CDR3 loop spans 14 amino acids. CDR3 sequence: CDSSFSRRGNEQFF. The CDR3 region has the DNA TGTGACAGCAGTTTCAGCAGGCGGGGAAATGAGCAGTTCTTC.